Presented here are 16 T cell receptor beta chains from one specimen sequenced in a study of identifying expanded T cells in peripheral blood. Profiled with immunoSEQ multiplex PCR; TCRdb holds only in-frame clones, not every one. The repertoire has 85,000 to 120,000 clones, about 87% of them found once; the top ten carry approximately 14%. Sequenced: blood. Receptors were obtained from a person aged 18-69 years in good health.

This chain uses TRBV5-1 with TRBJ2-5, with 8 bases fitting TRBD2. The CDR3 extends over 15 amino acids. V lost 1 base, J lost 4 bases, and 6 bases stayed unmatched. The germline gives CDR1 SGHRS, CDR2 YFSETQ. For the CDR3, the DNA is TGCGCCAGCAGCTTGTCGGCTAGCGGGCCAGAGACCCAGTACTTC. Amino acids: CASSLSASGPETQYF.

This clone appeared a single time. The sample carries other DNA sequences with the same CDR3. V and J are TRBV6-1 and TRBJ2-7; D is undetermined. The CDR3 contains 12 residues. With 0 bases removed from V and 3 bases from J, the gap between germline ends came to 3 bases. Germline V gene lookup returns CDR1 MNHNS and CDR2 SASEGT. The CDR3 loop reads CASSEAGYEQYF. CDR3 sequence (DNA): TGTGCCAGCAGTGAAGCGGGCTACGAGCAGTACTTC.

This clone came up once. This CDR3 reads CASSVGVSSETQYF. DNA for the CDR3: TGTGCCAGCAGCGTAGGGGTTAGCTCGGAGACCCAGTACTTC. V and J are TRBV9 and TRBJ2-5; D is unresolved. V lost 0 bases, J lost 5 bases, and 11 bases lay in between. CDR3 length equals 14 residues. Germline V gene lookup returns CDR1 SGDLS and CDR2 YYNGEE.

The gene calls are TRBV2 and TRBJ2-7; D is perhaps TRBD2 (6 bases). The germline CDR1 and CDR2 sequences are SNHLY and FYNNEI. The CDR3 loop spans 14 amino acids. Trimming pared 7 bases from V and 2 bases from J, leaving 15 bases between. The DNA for the CDR3 is TGTGCCAGCACCACGGGACTTAGCCCCTACGAGCAGTACTTC. This gives the protein CASTTGLSPYEQYF.

This clone showed up just a few times. The rearrangement links TRBV27 to TRBJ1-5; 11 nucleotides align to TRBD1. J lost 5 bases, V lost 4 bases, and 7 bases had no gene match. Germline CDR1 MNHEY, CDR2 SMNVEV (reference sequence). The CDR3 is 16 amino acids. The CDR3 nucleotides read TGTGCCAGCAGTTCCCCCGGGACAGGGGGTTATCAGCCCCAGCATTTT. Residues: CASSSPGTGGYQPQHF.

The genes are TRBV4-1 and TRBJ1-3; 9 bases fit TRBD1. Germline V lookup: CDR1 MGHRA, CDR2 YSYEKL. Trimming took 4 bases from V and 0 from J; bases not matched to a gene: 10. CDR3 length: 18 amino acids. The chain's CDR3 is CASSLVPGQGFSGNTIYF. Here the CDR3 DNA reads TGCGCCAGCAGCCTCGTCCCGGGACAGGGTTTCTCTGGAAACACCATATATTTT.

This sequence joins TRBV2 and TRBJ1-5; TRBD1 agrees at 10 bases. The CDR3 sequence is 17 residues long. V was pared by 8 bases and J by 2 bases, with 12 bases of the junction left unmatched. CDR1 is SNHLY and CDR2 is FYNNEI in the germline V gene. The CDR3 spells CASQPGQGSLGNQPQHF. The CDR3 region has the DNA TGTGCCAGCCAACCGGGACAGGGGAGTCTGGGCAATCAGCCCCAGCATTTT.

J is TRBJ2-7 and V is TRBV11-1; D unresolved. This CDR3 comprises 14 residues. The V and J ends lost 3 bases and 0 bases respectively, with 9 bases between them. CDR1 is SGHAT and CDR2 is FQDESV in the germline V gene (reference sequence). The CDR3 DNA reads TGTGCCAGCAGCTTCGAAGGATACTCCTACGAGCAGTACTTC. This sequence encodes CASSFEGYSYEQYF.

This chain uses TRBV2 with TRBJ2-3; D unresolved. This CDR3 contains 14 residues. The V gene lost 3 bases and the J gene lost 5 bases, with 12 bases spanning the gap. Germline V gene lookup returns CDR1 SNHLY and CDR2 FYNNEI. This CDR3 is CASSEGSNGDTQYF. The CDR3 DNA sequence: TGTGCCAGCAGTGAGGGTTCGAATGGAGATACGCAGTATTTT.

The genes are TRBV21-1 and TRBJ2-7; TRBD2, the table's D call, was not compared with the DNA. TRBV21-1 is a pseudogene. This CDR3 is 14 amino acids long. CDR3: CASSKWGGYYEQYF. The DNA for the CDR3 is TGTGCCAGCAGCAAATGGGGAGGGTATTACGAGCAGTACTTC.

The chain carries TRBV18 and TRBJ2-6; 8 nucleotides line up with TRBD1. This CDR3 spans 20 amino acids. J gave up 3 bases and V 1 base, and 14 bases lay outside the gene matches. The germline gives CDR1 KGHSH, CDR2 LQKENI. The CDR3, as DNA: TGTGCCAGCTCACCACGAGGGCTAGGCAGGGGGCTTTTTGGGGCCAACGTCCTGACTTTC. This gives the protein CASSPRGLGRGLFGANVLTF.

The chain combines TRBV29-1 with TRBJ2-7; TRBD1 is a possible D gene (6 bases). Deletions cut 6 bases from V and 1 base from J, with 19 bases between. CDR1 is SQVTM and CDR2 is ANQGSEA in the germline V gene. There are 15 residues in the CDR3. CDR3 bases: TGCAGCGTAGTCCTCGAGGGGGTAGGTTCCTACGAGCAGTACTTC. Its protein is CSVVLEGVGSYEQYF.

The chain joins TRBV6-5 to TRBJ2-2, with D tentatively TRBD1 or TRBD2 (6 bases each). The CDR3 has 16 amino acids. The ends were cut back, 4 bases at V and 4 bases at J, with 16 bases in the middle. The germline gives CDR1 MNHEY, CDR2 SVGAGI. The CDR3 region has the DNA TGTGCCAGCAGTTCTCGTACGGGGGCAAGCACCGGGGAGCTGTTTTTT. It encodes CASSSRTGASTGELFF.

This clone has a single count. The rearrangement joins TRBV6-5 to TRBJ1-1; the D gene is possibly TRBD1 (6 bases). The germline gives CDR1 MNHEY, CDR2 SVGAGI. V was cut by 6 bases and J by 7 bases, with 15 bases left in between. The CDR3 has 13 amino acids. The CDR3 region has the DNA TGTGCCAGCAGGACTCATTCAGGGGATGAAGCTTTCTTT. This encodes CASRTHSGDEAFF.

The sample holds one count of this clone. This chain uses TRBV10-3 with TRBJ2-1, with TRBD2 matching over 11 bases. Germline V gene lookup returns CDR1 ENHRY and CDR2 SYGVKD. Germline trimming cut 6 bases from V and 7 bases from J; bases unmatched to any gene: 8. This CDR3 contains 15 residues. As DNA, the CDR3 is TGTGCCATCAGGGCTAGCGGGGGGAGTGGGAATGAGCAGTTCTTC. Translated: CAIRASGGSGNEQFF.

V gene TRBV6-1 combines with J gene TRBJ1-4; no clear D. In germline, CDR1 is MNHNS, CDR2 SASEGT. This CDR3 comprises 12 residues. The V end was cut by 9 bases, the J end by 7 bases, with 12 bases between. The CDR3 reads CASHWAGEKLFF. Here the CDR3 DNA reads TGTGCCAGTCATTGGGCCGGTGAAAAACTGTTTTTT.